Listed below are T cell receptor beta chains from one sample, sequenced in a study of T cells after yellow fever vaccination. From the 5' RACE reads, TCRdb called clonotypes with MiXCR, one entry per CDR3 protein. The sample includes hundreds of thousands of distinct CDR3 sequences, about 17% seen only once; the top ten take roughly a sixth. The material was PBMCs, obtained before the yellow fever booster vaccination. These receptor sequences come from a man aged 18 to 29 who received the YFV17D yellow fever vaccine. Both conserved end residues are part of each CDR3. The D gene is left open where the match is weak. The size of a clone is reported for some rows only, either as once, few or many, or as a class for expanded clones.

v_gene	d_gene	j_gene	abundance	CDR3nt	CDR3aa
TRBV12-3/TRBV12-4	.	TRBJ2-2	few	TGTGCCAGCAGCTCGGGACCGCGGGGCACCGGGGAGCTGTTTTTT	CASSSGPRGTGELFF
TRBV6-5	.	TRBJ2-5	few	TGTGCCAGCAGTCACGCTCGGGGGACAGTTCAAGAGACCCAGTACTTC	CASSHARGTVQETQYF
TRBV15	TRBD1	TRBJ1-6	few	TGTGCCACCAGCAGCGCCGGGACAGATCATAGCTCCTATAATTCACCCCTCCACTTT	CATSSAGTDHSSYNSPLHF
TRBV7-6	.	TRBJ2-5	.	TGTGCCAGCAGCTTAGGCGGGGGCCACCAAGAGACCCAGTACTTC	CASSLGGGHQETQYF
TRBV5-6	.	TRBJ2-7	few	TGTGCCAGCAGCTTGTGGGTGGAAGAGCAGTACTTC	CASSLWVEEQYF
TRBV7-9	.	TRBJ2-5	.	TGTGCCAGCAGCCCAGAAGTGGGGCTAGAGACCCAGTACTTC	CASSPEVGLETQYF
TRBV6-2/TRBV6-3	TRBD2	TRBJ2-5	.	TGTGCCAGCAGTGGGGACTATCAAGAGACCCAGTACTTC	CASSGDYQETQYF
TRBV5-1	TRBD2	TRBJ2-2	.	TGCGCCAGCAGCTGGAGCGGGGGGGCAGACACCGGGGAGCTGTTTTTT	CASSWSGGADTGELFF
TRBV24-1	.	TRBJ2-6	.	TGTGCCACCAGTGATGGTCCGAACTCTGGGGCCAACGTCCTGACTTTC	CATSDGPNSGANVLTF
TRBV27	TRBD1	TRBJ1-2	.	TGTGCCAGCAACCCACAGGGGGCTCCCTATGGCTACACCTTC	CASNPQGAPYGYTF
TRBV19	.	TRBJ1-1	.	TGTGCCAGTAGTATAGAAGGGCGGGGAACTGAAGCTTTCTTT	CASSIEGRGTEAFF
TRBV29-1	.	TRBJ2-7	.	TGCAGCGTTACCTCCGACCGGTTTTACTACGAGCAGTACTTC	CSVTSDRFYYEQYF
TRBV6-1	.	TRBJ1-5	few	TGTGCCAGCAGTGTACAGAATCTGGGCAATCAGCCCCAGCATTTT	CASSVQNLGNQPQHF
TRBV7-8	.	TRBJ2-3	few	TGTGCCAGCAGCTTACCAGCGGTGGCGGTAGATACGCAGTATTTT	CASSLPAVAVDTQYF
TRBV6-6	.	TRBJ1-5	few	TGTGCCAGCAGTTTTCCCGACAGCCAGCCCCAGCATTTT	CASSFPDSQPQHF
TRBV5-1	TRBD1	TRBJ2-3	few	TGCGCCAGCAGCCCGACAGGGTATGGGACAGATACGCAGTATTTT	CASSPTGYGTDTQYF
TRBV29-1	.	TRBJ2-3	few	TGCAGCGTTGATACCCAGAGTGCAGATACGCAGTATTTT	CSVDTQSADTQYF
TRBV29-1	.	TRBJ1-1	.	TGCAGCTCCAAAGGGGACACTGAAGCTTTCTTT	CSSKGDTEAFF
TRBV4-2	.	TRBJ2-5	few	TGTGCCAGCAGCCACGGACTACGGGAGACCCAGTACTTC	CASSHGLRETQYF